This passage covers 8 T cell receptor beta chains from one sample sequenced in a study of cytomegalovirus exposure and HLA in healthy donors. With 60 Vbeta and 13 Jbeta primers, the PCR was carried out. Only in-frame clones appear in the TCRdb table, and some are missing; sequencing was by immunoSEQ multiplex PCR. The sample lists 150,000 to 250,000 clones; approximately 85% were seen once. The sample was PBMCs. These TCRs come from a woman aged 50 to 60 in good health and CMV-seropositive.

The rearrangement uses TRBV10-2 and TRBJ2-7, with a tentative D call TRBD1 (6 bases). From germline, CDR1 is WSHSY and CDR2 SAAADI. Deletions cut 7 bases from V and 1 base from J, with 11 bases between. There are 13 residues in the CDR3. The CDR3 DNA sequence: TGCGCCAGCATTTCGGACAGTTCCTACGAGCAGTACTTC. Amino acid sequence: CASISDSSYEQYF.

As concerns this clone: A junction boundary mismatches the germline segment, possibly from a read error. This chain links TRBV5-4 with TRBJ2-6, with D possibly TRBD1 on 5 matching bases. The CDR3 runs 17 residues. Germline CDR1 reads SGHNT; CDR2 reads YYREEE (reference sequence). CDR3 nucleotide sequence: TGTGCCAGCAGCTTGGGGGCTTGGGGTTCTGGGGCCAACGGCCTGACTTTC. Its translation: CASSLGAWGSGANGLTF.

This clone occurred a few times. The chain links TRBV5-1 to TRBJ2-3; weak D call: TRBD2 (7 bases). The V end lost 4 bases, the J end lost 0 bases, and 15 bases lay between the germline ends. Germline V CDR1 and CDR2: SGHRS, YFSETQ. The CDR3 spans 16 residues. For the CDR3, the DNA is TGCGCCAGCAGCAGGGAGGGGGGGCAAAGCACAGATACGCAGTATTTT. It encodes CASSREGGQSTDTQYF.

The rearrangement joins TRBV6-1 to TRBJ1-1; 7 nucleotides line up with TRBD1. Germline V gives CDR1 MNHNS, CDR2 SASEGT. Unmatched junction bases numbered 9, after V lost 4 bases and J lost 10 bases. The CDR3 is 13 residues long. The CDR3 nucleotides are TGTGCCAGCAGTGGACAGGGCGCTTTCGGAGCTTTCTTT. This sequence encodes CASSGQGAFGAFF.

The chain recombines TRBV6-1 with TRBJ1-2; 9 bases agree with TRBD1. Germline V lookup: CDR1 MNHNS, CDR2 SASEGT. The V segment lost 8 bases and the J segment 6 bases; nucleotides outside the gene matches: 7. The CDR3 is 13 residues long. The CDR3 loop reads CASPGQGLDGYTF. CDR3 nucleotide sequence: TGTGCCAGCCCGGGACAGGGCCTTGATGGCTACACCTTC.

This chain joins TRBV18 and TRBJ2-6, with 9 positions matching TRBD2. J was trimmed by 2 bases and V by 6 bases; bases with no gene match: 8. Germline CDR1 is KGHSH and CDR2 is LQKENI. The CDR3 has 17 residues. The CDR3 DNA reads as TGTGCCAGCTCGCGCCCTAGCGGGGCTGCTGGGGCCAACGTCCTGACTTTC. Translating it yields CASSRPSGAAGANVLTF.

V usage is TRBV19 and J usage is TRBJ1-1; TRBD1 matches at 8 bases. J lost 6 bases, V lost 3 bases, and 3 bases had no gene match. Germline V gives CDR1 LNHDA, CDR2 SQIVND (reference sequence). CDR3 length: 13 residues. CDR3 protein: CASSIGGQAEAFF. The CDR3, as DNA: TGTGCCAGTAGTATTGGGGGACAGGCTGAAGCTTTCTTT.

This clone was counted once. The chain carries TRBV4-1 and TRBJ2-7, with D possibly being TRBD2 (6 bases). Germline V gene sequence: CDR1 MGHRA, CDR2 YSYEKL. This CDR3 region has 13 residues. Trimming took off 4 bases at V and 0 bases at J, with 7 bases between the two ends. The CDR3 loop reads CASSPGSSYEQYF. The DNA for the CDR3 is TGCGCCAGCAGCCCCGGGAGCTCCTACGAGCAGTACTTC.